These 23 T cell receptor beta chains originate from one sample sequenced in a study of response to subunit inactivated influenza vaccine. One entry per CDR3 protein, called by TCRdb with MiXCR from the RT-PCR reads. Among about 780,000 distinct CDR3 sequences listed, approximately 17% were seen once. The sample in question was PBMCs from blood, obtained roughly 5 days after vaccination. The receptors stem from a man aged 50-60 years who received an inactivated influenza vaccine.

The CDR3 is CAAEGGTGDEQFF. CDR3 sequence (DNA): TGTGCCGCAGAGGGCGGGACAGGGGATGAGCAGTTCTTC. V usage is TRBV30 and J usage is TRBJ2-1; 10 bases are a match to TRBD1. This CDR3 is 13 amino acids long. Germline-derived CDR1 and CDR2 are GTSNPN and SVGIG (reference sequence). Trimming cost V 8 bases and J 8 bases; bases outside gene matches: 9.

The chain links TRBV4-1 to TRBJ1-4; no clear D gene. Germline V CDR1 and CDR2: MGHRA, YSYEKL. V lost 1 base to trimming and J lost 8 bases, with 11 bases between them. This CDR3 spans 14 amino acids. The CDR3 nucleotides are TGCGCCAGCAGCCAAGTGCAGACTGGAGAAAAACTGTTTTTT. This translates into CASSQVQTGEKLFF.

A few counts support this clonotype. Written as DNA, the CDR3 is TGTGCCAGCAGCTCGGGAGGGGTGACCCTCTACAATGAGCAGTTCTTC. As protein: CASSSGGVTLYNEQFF. This chain joins TRBV7-3 and TRBJ2-1; 8 positions agree with TRBD2. V lost 4 bases, J lost 3 bases, and 8 bases stayed unmatched. The CDR3 loop spans 16 amino acids. Germline V gene data show CDR1 as SGHTA and CDR2 as FQGTGA. Based on the CDR3 plus reference TRBV7-3 and TRBJ2-1, the full variable domain is GAGVSQTPSNKVTEKGKYVELRCDPISGHTALYWYRQSLGQGPEFLIYFQGTGAADDSGLPNDRFFAVRPEGSVSTLKIQRTERGDSAVYLCASSSGGVTLYNEQFFGPGTRLTVL.

This clonotype was detected only a few times. V and J are TRBV6-2 or TRBV6-3 and TRBJ2-5; the D is unclear. The length of the CDR3 is 11 residues. Germline CDR1 and CDR2: MNHEY and SVGEGT. V gave up 4 bases and J gave up 9 bases, with 9 bases separating them. CDR3 coding DNA: TGTGCCAGCAGTTCCGGGCCGGCCCAGTACTTC. This gives the protein CASSSGPAQYF.

The rearrangement joins TRBV12-3 or TRBV12-4 to TRBJ2-4, with 9 bases identical to TRBD2. The CDR3 runs to 14 residues. Germline trimming cut 7 bases from V and 3 bases from J; bases unmatched to any gene: 4. The CDR3 DNA reads as TGTGCCAGCAAGGGCGGGGGGGGCAAAAACATTCAGTACTTC. Translated: CASKGGGGKNIQYF.

This chain uses TRBV5-5 with TRBJ2-7; a possible D gene is TRBD1 (6 bases). CDR3 length equals 13 residues. V was shortened by 5 bases and J by 4 bases, with 13 bases between the two germline ends. The V gene's germline CDR1 is SGHKS and CDR2 YYEKEE (reference sequence). CDR3 loop: CASSSAQGYEQYF. The DNA for the CDR3 is TGTGCCAGCAGTTCAGCACAGGGATACGAGCAGTACTTC.

This chain connects TRBV11-1 to TRBJ1-1; D perhaps matches TRBD1 (6 bases). The germline V gene has CDR1 SGHAT and CDR2 FQDESV (reference sequence). The CDR3 length is 19 residues. The germline V and J ends were trimmed by 6 bases and 3 bases, with 29 bases remaining between them. CDR3 sequence (DNA): TGTGCCAGCAGACCACCCATATGGGCGGGGGCGCAGTTGCACACTGAAGCTTTCTTT. It translates to CASRPPIWAGAQLHTEAFF.

The chain uses TRBV6-2 or TRBV6-3 and TRBJ2-7; 7 bases fit TRBD1. Germline CDR1 reads MNHEY; CDR2 reads SVGEGT. The CDR3 extends over 16 amino acids. V gave up 6 bases and J gave up 3 bases; unmatched junction bases: 14. CDR3 coding DNA: TGTGCCAGCAGACTCCTTGGTACAGGGGCCATCTACGAGCAGTACTTC. Amino acids: CASRLLGTGAIYEQYF.

This clonotype came up a few times. This chain uses TRBV29-1 with TRBJ2-1; a weak D match, TRBD2 (6 bases). Germline V gene lookup returns CDR1 SQVTM and CDR2 ANQGSEA. The V gene lost 4 bases and the J gene lost 7 bases, with 17 bases spanning the gap. The CDR3 is 14 residues long. The chain's CDR3 is CSVGSGTVANEQFF. For the CDR3, the DNA is TGCAGCGTTGGGTCCGGGACTGTTGCAAATGAGCAGTTCTTC.

This chain uses TRBV9 with TRBJ2-3; D not certain. The germline gives CDR1 SGDLS, CDR2 YYNGEE. This CDR3 region has 15 residues. Trimming cost V 0 bases and J 0 bases, with 8 bases left between them. DNA for the CDR3: TGTGCCAGCAGCGTAGTGGCTAGTAGCACAGATACGCAGTATTTT. Translation: CASSVVASSTDTQYF.

The V and J genes are TRBV11-2 and TRBJ2-5, with 12 bases fitting TRBD2. V trimming: 7 bases; J trimming: 1 base; junction bases outside the gene matches: 4. The CDR3 is 15 amino acids. Germline V CDR1 and CDR2: SGHAT, FQNNGV. For the CDR3, the DNA is TGTGCCAGCACGGGACTAGCGGGCCTCCAAGAGACCCAGTACTTC. It is translated as CASTGLAGLQETQYF.

V and J are TRBV7-2 and TRBJ2-2, with TRBD2 identical over 9 bases. The length of the CDR3 is 16 residues. Germline-derived CDR1 and CDR2 are SGHTA and FQGNSA. Losses at the gene ends were 4 bases for V and 1 base for J; bases not matched to a gene: 4. The CDR3 nucleotides are TGTGCCAGCAGCTCACATAGCGGGGGGAACACCGGGGAGCTGTTTTTT. This encodes CASSSHSGGNTGELFF.

The V gene is TRBV12-3 or TRBV12-4, the J gene TRBJ1-6, with TRBD1 matching over 7 bases. CDR3 length: 14 amino acids. V shed 5 bases and J 7 bases; nucleotides not matched to a gene: 5. CDR3 protein: CASSETGWNSPLHF. As DNA, the CDR3 is TGTGCCAGCAGTGAGACAGGGTGGAATTCACCCCTCCACTTT.

There are a few counts of this clonotype. The rearrangement links TRBV7-9 to TRBJ2-1, with TRBD2 matching over 9 bases. V trimming: 4 bases; J trimming: 6 bases; junction bases outside the gene matches: 10. The CDR3 totals 16 residues. The germline CDR1 and CDR2 sequences are SEHNR and FQNEAQ (reference sequence). CDR3 region: CASSSYPRTSANEQFF. Written as DNA, the CDR3 is TGTGCCAGCAGCTCCTACCCCCGGACTAGCGCCAATGAGCAGTTCTTC.

This clonotype was counted a few times. V gene TRBV4-1 combines with J gene TRBJ1-5; no firm D call. Trimming shortened V by 1 base and J by 6 bases, and 10 bases separated the two germline ends. Germline V gene data show CDR1 as MGHRA and CDR2 as YSYEKL. This CDR3 has 14 amino acids. The CDR3 DNA is TGCGCCAGCAGCCAAGCTGTGGGGAGTCAGCCCCAGCATTTT. The encoded protein is CASSQAVGSQPQHF.

This clonotype has a count of ten or more. V and J are TRBV7-2 and TRBJ2-3, with D perhaps matching TRBD2 (7 bases). Germline-derived CDR1 and CDR2 are SGHTA and FQGNSA. Trimming cost V 1 base and J 4 bases, with 12 bases left between them. The CDR3 loop spans 15 amino acids. CDR3 residues: CASSLVGGAPDTQYF. In nucleotides, the CDR3 is TGTGCCAGCAGCTTAGTAGGGGGGGCCCCAGATACGCAGTATTTT.

The rearrangement joins TRBV5-1 to TRBJ1-4, with 9 bases lining up with TRBD1. V trimming: 4 bases; J trimming: 8 bases; junction bases outside the gene matches: 6. CDR3 size: 14 residues. Germline V gene lookup returns CDR1 SGHRS and CDR2 YFSETQ. CDR3 sequence (DNA): TGCGCCAGCAGCAGGACAGGGGACGAAGAAAAACTGTTTTTT. It encodes CASSRTGDEEKLFF.

The V call is TRBV24-1, the J call TRBJ2-7; TRBD2 matches 14 bases. V lost 6 bases to trimming and J lost 2 bases; unmatched junction nucleotides: 11. The CDR3 sequence is 18 residues long. The germline V gene has CDR1 KGHDR and CDR2 SFDVKD. CDR3 sequence (DNA): TGTGCCACCAGTCCCGGGACTAGCGGGAGATTCCGAACCTACGAGCAGTACTTC. It specifies CATSPGTSGRFRTYEQYF.

The V and J genes are TRBV27 and TRBJ1-2; D not certain. Germline-derived CDR1 and CDR2 are MNHEY and SMNVEV (reference sequence). The CDR3 has 12 residues. The germline V and J ends were trimmed by 8 bases and 4 bases, with 11 bases remaining between them. The CDR3 reads CASGRFGYGYTF. Here the CDR3 DNA reads TGTGCCAGCGGGAGATTTGGCTATGGCTACACCTTC.

This clonotype was detected ten times or more. The gene calls are TRBV6-2 or TRBV6-3 and TRBJ2-1; 10 bases are shared with TRBD1. Unmatched junction bases numbered 7, after V lost 5 bases and J lost 15 bases. This CDR3 region has 12 residues. Germline CDR1 and CDR2: MNHEY and SVGEGT. CDR3: CASSGWTGGRFF. CDR3 nucleotide sequence: TGTGCCAGCAGTGGTTGGACAGGGGGTAGGTTCTTC.

The chain is built from TRBV2 and TRBJ1-5, with 9 bases identical to TRBD1. V lost 8 bases and J lost 7; bases outside the gene matches: 12. Germline loops: CDR1 SNHLY, CDR2 FYNNEI. The CDR3 contains 15 residues. CDR3 sequence (DNA): TGTGCCAGCCACGGGGGACAGGGAGGGAGACAGCCCCAGCATTTT. The encoded protein is CASHGGQGGRQPQHF.

V is TRBV5-6 and J is TRBJ2-4; no clear D gene. Germline values: CDR1 SGHDT, CDR2 YYEEEE. V was pared by 4 bases and J by 4 bases, with 9 bases between. This CDR3 spans 13 amino acids. The CDR3 DNA is TGTGCCAGCAGCGTTTCCGGGAAAAACATTCAGTACTTC. Protein: CASSVSGKNIQYF. The full variable domain, in which reference TRBV5-6 and TRBJ2-4 provide the parts outside the CDR3, is DAGVTQSPTHLIKTRGQQVTLRCSPKSGHDTVSWYQQALGQGPQFIFQYYEEEERQRGNFPDRFSGHQFPNYSSELNVNALLLGDSALYLCASSVSGKNIQYFGAGTRLSVL.

The CDR3 loop reads CASRGPPFSEQFF. The DNA of the CDR3 is TGTGCCAGCAGGGGACCCCCGTTCTCGGAGCAGTTCTTC. This chain joins TRBV7-3 and TRBJ2-1; D is perhaps TRBD1 or TRBD2 (5 bases each). The germline V and J ends were trimmed by 6 bases and 10 bases, with 16 bases remaining between them. The CDR3 loop spans 13 amino acids. CDR1 SGHTA and CDR2 FQGTGA come from the germline V gene.